Sequencing of this TCR beta chain was carried out in a study of identical twins. Trimming removed 6 bases from V and 2 bases from J; junction bases left unmatched: 2. Germline CDR1 reads MNHNS; CDR2 reads SASEGT. The CDR3 is made up of 14 amino acids. Study-level findings and limits: Conclusions leaned on cross-sectional statistical analysis and did not track the same donors over time. The abundant beta clonotypes from cord blood had fewer insertions, and memory repertoires had none of this. Modeled out-of-frame TCR alpha sharing in monozygotic twins fell below observed levels.

As regards this clonotype: Its cognate antigen is unknown.

Using its own MiXCR run on the 5' RACE reads, TCRdb lists one record per CDR3 protein. The repertoire includes approximately 350,000 distinct CDR3 sequences, roughly an eighth of them detected once, and around 7.8% sits in the top ten. Among all donors, each was a healthy Caucasian. Separately, the same data were catalogued under a study of yellow fever vaccine responses in identical twins.

Sequencing was done on a sample of CD8+ T cells sorted from blood. The chain links TRBV6-1 to TRBJ2-4; 9 nucleotides line up with TRBD1. The sequence was obtained from a woman aged 18 to 35 in good health. CDR3 region: CASSGTGTKNIQYF. CDR3 nucleotides: TGTGCCAGCAGCGGGACAGGGACCAAAAACATTCAGTACTTC.